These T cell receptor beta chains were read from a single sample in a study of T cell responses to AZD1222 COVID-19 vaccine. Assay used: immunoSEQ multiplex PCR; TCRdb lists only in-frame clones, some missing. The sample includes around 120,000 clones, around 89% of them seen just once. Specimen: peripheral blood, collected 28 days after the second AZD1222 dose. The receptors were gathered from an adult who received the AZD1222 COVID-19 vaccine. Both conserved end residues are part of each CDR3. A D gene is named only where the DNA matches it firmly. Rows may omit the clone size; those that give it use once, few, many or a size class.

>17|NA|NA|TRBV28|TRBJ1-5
CASSLRAGAHSNQPQHF
TGTGCCAGCAGTTTACGGGCGGGGGCACATAGCAATCAGCCCCAGCATTTT
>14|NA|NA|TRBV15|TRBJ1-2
CATSRDWSTYGYTF
TGTGCCACCAGCAGAGATTGGAGCACCTATGGCTACACCTTC
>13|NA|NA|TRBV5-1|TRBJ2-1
CASSFGRDNEQFF
TGCGCCAGCAGCTTCGGACGAGACAATGAGCAGTTCTTC
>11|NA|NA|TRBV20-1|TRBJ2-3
CSAKLVDTQYF
TGCAGTGCAAAACTAGTAGATACGCAGTATTTT
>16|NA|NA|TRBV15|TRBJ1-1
CATSREVGALNTEAFF
TGTGCCACCAGCAGAGAGGTTGGGGCTTTGAACACTGAAGCTTTCTTT
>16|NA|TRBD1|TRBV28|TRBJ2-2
CASSLSGQGGTGELFF
TGTGCCAGCAGTCTCTCCGGACAGGGAGGCACCGGGGAGCTGTTTTTT
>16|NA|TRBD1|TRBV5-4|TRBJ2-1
CASSAPGTGDTGEQFF
TGTGCCAGCAGCGCACCCGGGACAGGCGATACGGGGGAGCAGTTCTTC
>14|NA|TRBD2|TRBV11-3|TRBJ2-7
CASRASGRPYEQYF
TGTGCCAGCAGAGCTAGCGGGAGGCCATACGAGCAGTACTTC
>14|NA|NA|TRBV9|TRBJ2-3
CASSVGIGTDTQYF
TGTGCCAGCAGCGTAGGAATAGGGACAGATACGCAGTATTTT
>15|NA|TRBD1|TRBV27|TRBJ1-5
CASSLDGTGFQPQHF
TGTGCCAGCAGTTTAGATGGGACAGGGTTTCAGCCCCAGCATTTT
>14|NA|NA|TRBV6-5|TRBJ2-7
CATQGLLSSYEQYF
TGTGCCACCCAAGGACTCCTGAGCTCCTACGAGCAGTACTTC
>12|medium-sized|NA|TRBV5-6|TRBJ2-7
CASSLSSYEQYF
TGTGCCAGCAGCTTGAGCTCCTACGAGCAGTACTTC
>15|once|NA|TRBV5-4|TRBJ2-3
CASSNMGSGTDTQYF
TGTGCCAGCAGCAATATGGGATCTGGCACAGATACGCAGTATTTT
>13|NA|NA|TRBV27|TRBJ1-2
CASSDGDLYGYTF
TGTGCCAGCTCGGACGGGGACCTCTATGGCTACACCTTC
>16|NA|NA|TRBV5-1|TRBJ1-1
CASSLVGQFMNTEAFF
TGCGCCAGCAGCTTGGTAGGACAGTTCATGAACACTGAAGCTTTCTTT
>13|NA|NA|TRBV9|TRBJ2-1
CASSSSDYNEQFF
TGTGCCAGCAGCTCTAGCGACTACAATGAGCAGTTCTTC
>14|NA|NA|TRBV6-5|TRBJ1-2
CASRVDIGGYGYTF
TGTGCCAGCAGAGTCGACATTGGGGGCTATGGCTACACCTTC
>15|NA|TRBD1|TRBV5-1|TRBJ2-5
CASSLGGQGAETQYF
TGCGCCAGCAGCTTGGGGGGACAGGGGGCAGAGACCCAGTACTTC
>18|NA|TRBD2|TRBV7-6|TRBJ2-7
CASSPKPGLAGGGYEQYF
TGTGCCAGCAGCCCCAAACCGGGACTAGCGGGGGGGGGCTACGAGCAGTACTTC
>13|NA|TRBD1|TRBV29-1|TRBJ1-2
CSVLPGGHYGYTF
TGCAGCGTTCTTCCAGGGGGCCACTATGGCTACACCTTC
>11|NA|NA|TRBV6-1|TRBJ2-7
CASREGYEQYF
TGTGCCAGCAGAGAAGGATACGAGCAGTACTTC
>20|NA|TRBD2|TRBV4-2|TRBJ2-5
CASSQDGLAGAPGVQETQYF
TGTGCCAGCAGCCAAGACGGGCTAGCGGGGGCTCCGGGGGTACAAGAGACCCAGTACTTC
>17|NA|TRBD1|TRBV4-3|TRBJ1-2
CASSQDLGTGINYGYTF
TGCGCCAGCAGCCAAGATCTCGGGACAGGGATTAACTATGGCTACACCTTC
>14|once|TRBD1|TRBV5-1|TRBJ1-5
CASSLGDRGSREHF
TGCGCCAGCAGCTTGGGGGACAGGGGTTCCCGTGAGCATTTT
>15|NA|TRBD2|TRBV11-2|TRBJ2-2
CASSLGLAGTGELFF
TGTGCCAGCAGCTTAGGACTAGCGGGAACTGGGGAGCTGTTTTTT
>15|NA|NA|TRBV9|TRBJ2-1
CASSVDTPPYNEQFF
TGTGCCAGCAGCGTAGACACCCCCCCCTACAATGAGCAGTTCTTC
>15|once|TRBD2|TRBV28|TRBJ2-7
CASTSPSPGLKEQYF
TGTGCCAGCACTTCTCCCTCCCCGGGACTAAAGGAGCAGTACTTC
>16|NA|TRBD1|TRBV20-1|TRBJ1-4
CSASDTGGAANEKLFF
TGCAGTGCTAGTGATACAGGGGGCGCAGCTAATGAAAAACTGTTTTTT
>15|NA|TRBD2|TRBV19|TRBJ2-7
CASSLRREGPYEQYF
TGTGCCAGTAGCCTGAGGCGGGAGGGACCCTACGAGCAGTACTTC
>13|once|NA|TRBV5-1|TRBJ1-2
CASSLDGNYGYTF
TGCGCCAGCAGCTTGGACGGTAACTATGGCTACACCTTC
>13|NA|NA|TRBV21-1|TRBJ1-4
CAIRDREYEKLFF
TGTGCCATCAGGGACAGGGAGTATGAAAAACTGTTTTTT
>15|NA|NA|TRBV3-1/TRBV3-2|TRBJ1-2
CASSLAGDGNYGYTF
TGTGCCAGCAGCCTGGCCGGGGACGGCAACTATGGCTACACCTTC
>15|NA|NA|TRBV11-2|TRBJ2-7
CASSLVQSSSYEQYF
TGTGCCAGCAGCTTAGTTCAGTCTAGCTCCTACGAGCAGTACTTC
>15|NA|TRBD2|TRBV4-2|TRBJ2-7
CASSHQLAAAYEQYF
TGTGCCAGCAGCCACCAACTAGCGGCGGCCTACGAGCAGTACTTC
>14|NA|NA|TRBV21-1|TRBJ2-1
CASHGGMKDNEQFF
TGTGCCAGCCACGGGGGCATGAAGGACAATGAGCAGTTCTTC
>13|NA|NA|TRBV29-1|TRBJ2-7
CSVTDEPSYEQYF
TGCAGCGTAACGGACGAACCCTCCTACGAGCAGTACTTC
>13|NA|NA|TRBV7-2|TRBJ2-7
CASSFARVYEQYF
TGTGCCAGCAGCTTTGCTAGGGTCTACGAGCAGTACTTC
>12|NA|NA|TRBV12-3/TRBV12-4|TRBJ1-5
CASSSHVGPQHF
TGTGCCAGCAGTTCCCACGTGGGTCCCCAGCATTTT
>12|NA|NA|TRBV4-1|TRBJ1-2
CASSQDGKGYTF
TGCGCCAGCAGCCAAGATGGCAAGGGCTACACCTTC
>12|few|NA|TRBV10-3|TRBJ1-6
CAISTVNSPLHF
TGTGCCATCTCGACAGTTAATTCACCCCTCCACTTT
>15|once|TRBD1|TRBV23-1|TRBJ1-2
CASSQRTGASYGYTF
TGCGCCAGCAGTCAAAGAACAGGGGCCTCCTATGGCTACACCTTC